This record concerns one T cell receptor beta chain sequence. What antigen it recognizes has not been identified. No much larger clone is present one base from it, and per-base qualities are unavailable. The germline V gene (reference sequence) specifies MNHEY as CDR1 and SMNVEV as CDR2. V lost 6 bases and J lost 2 bases, and the count of bases not matched to a germline gene is 18. From the cysteine through the phenylalanine, the CDR3 covers 19 amino acids. Only the CDR3 DNA is retained, 57 bases long and in frame from the first base. The donors were included in the validation cohort of over a hundred subjects, a group kept apart from the approximately 700-subject first cohort. This entry comes from a study of cytomegalovirus exposure and HLA in healthy donors (dated by TCRdb to about 2017). General notes on the study: According to a later analysis, one platform produced both the roughly 110 validation repertoires and the approximately 660 repertoires of the first cohort. The study was designed to test whether signatures of past pathogen exposure could be identified by cataloging public T cell receptors. A separate validation cohort of roughly 130 different subjects was used in addition to the approximately 640-subject first cohort. High-throughput TCR immunosequencing, statistical association of individual TCRs with disease status, and machine learning were combined to predict cytomegalovirus infection status.

The method behind the library was the immunoSEQ multiplex PCR assay. In the authors' own workflow: To diagnose cytomegalovirus status from the catalog of TCR beta chain sequences, a statistical classification framework was built. TCRdb retrieved this table from immuneACCESS and kept in-frame rearrangements only. Not all clones are present; in checked studies, unresolved V genes account for under half, and no reason is known for the remainder. The DNA gave D and trimming, while V, J and clone size come from that table. Here the sample has 200,000 to 250,000 clones; approximately 80% occur a single time. Of the sample, over 12% is held by the ten largest clones. What the authors observed across the whole study: A later analysis found that TCRs clustered in the first cohort also tended to co-occur in the 120 or so validation repertoires, with approximately 94% of cluster scores above 0. Most TCR sequences were seen in very few donors, while some public TCRs were found in many individuals. According to the authors, the approach could potentially be generalized to other disease states and immunological phenotypes. The study gave a list of roughly 150 TCR beta chains associated with cytomegalovirus. A later analysis lacked HLA typing for the validation cohort, so it scored co-occurrence in that cohort across all 110 or so repertoires. In vitro tests confirmed that a few of the cytomegalovirus-associated TCR beta chains recognize cytomegalovirus antigens. The classifier was reported to diagnose cytomegalovirus status with high specificity and sensitivity in both the original and validation cohorts.

The sequence is built from TRBV27 and TRBJ2-1; 8 bases in the middle match TRBD2. This TCR was sampled from a woman aged 25 to 39 in good health and CMV-seropositive. The specimen sequenced was PBMCs. This receptor carries the CDR3 CASSTLRTGRANTYNEQFF. The DNA is as follows: TGTGCCAGCAGCACCCTGAGAACCGGGAGGGCCAACACCTACAATGAGCAGTTCTTC.